This TCR beta chain was observed in a study of sequential checkpoint blockade in melanoma. The wider study: Patients were randomized 1:1 to nivolumab-then-ipilimumab or ipilimumab-then-nivolumab first-line. Both treatment sequences were followed by maintenance nivolumab.

This clone was recorded a few times. Treatment in this sample: randomized to nivolumab then ipilimumab (arm A) or the reverse (arm B). DNA-damaging chemotherapy had not been given to any patient beforehand. Sorted cells were live CD3+CD8+, lacking CD19 and CD56, from PBMCs. Method: immunoSEQ multiplex PCR; TCRdb's copy keeps in-frame clones and lacks some. The sample lists fewer than 25,000 clones, 65% to 90% seen once, with 27% in the top ten. Trimming shortened V by 5 bases and J by 7 bases, and 18 bases separated the two germline ends. Germline CDR1 is SGHAT and CDR2 is FQNNGV. The length of the CDR3 is 15 residues.

The sample here was CD8+ T cells sorted from blood (inferred from file names), taken from a patient given nivolumab and ipilimumab in sequence. The gene calls are TRBV11-2 and TRBJ2-1, with a possible D match to TRBD1 (6 bases). The TCR comes from a human donor with melanoma. CDR3 nucleotides: TGTGCCAGCAGCCCATGGCCCAGGGGCCCGAATGAGCAGTTCTTC. Protein product: CASSPWPRGPNEQFF.